This TCR beta chain was retrieved from a study of T cell repertoires in cytomegalovirus infection. Study context: Matching HLA type and CMV infection were both indicated by public TCR beta signatures.

TCRdb analysed the reads with MiXCR anew, one entry per CDR3 protein. This sample yields around 500,000 distinct CDR3 sequences, of which under 45% are seen a single time; about two fifths belongs to the top ten. The table lists this clonotype with a few counts. Its antigen is unidentified. CDR1 is SSHAT and CDR2 is FNYEAQ in the germline V gene (reference sequence). This CDR3 contains 14 residues. Trimming shortened V by 3 bases and J by 4 bases, and 11 bases separated the two germline ends. Study-level points and caveats: HLA-C-restricted CMV clonotypes gave the most frequent clonotype in two of eight donors.

Sequencing used cultured PBMCs, obtained from culture after CMV antigen stimulation. J is TRBJ2-3 and V is TRBV7-7; TRBD2 might be the D (6 bases). This sequence originates from a human donor in good health (CMV status not recorded). Some clones in this sample may be carry-over from other donors' samples. CDR3 amino acids: CASSFRGDPDTQYF. In nucleotides, the CDR3 is TGTGCCAGCAGCTTTCGCGGGGATCCAGATACGCAGTATTTT.